This TCR beta chain was sequenced during a study of ipilimumab plus nivolumab after autologous stem cell transplantation. Study as a whole: Patients received a median of about 5 ipilimumab and 8 or 9 nivolumab doses.

TCRdb keeps only in-frame clones here, not all; method: immunoSEQ multiplex PCR. The repertoire consists of around 23,000 clones, with 74% occurring once and the leading ten covering over 20%. The CDR3 spans 16 residues. After removal of 4 bases from V and 6 bases from J, the junction contained 15 bases not matched to a gene. In germline, CDR1 is SGHRS, CDR2 YFSETQ. Patients got ipilimumab 1 mg/kg beginning 14 to 28 days post-transplant. Dosing: nivolumab 3 mg/kg IV, weeks 1, 4, 7, 10, then every two weeks to week 26. This specimen was PBMCs, taken in a trial of ipilimumab plus nivolumab as post-transplant consolidation. This receptor was taken from a male donor with diffuse large B-cell lymphoma. The chain joins TRBV5-1 to TRBJ1-1, with 7 bases lining up with TRBD1. The CDR3 nucleotides are TGCGCCAGCAGCATGAAGACAGGGACGGGATATGCTGAAGCTTTCTTT. This codes for CASSMKTGTGYAEAFF.